This T cell receptor beta chain originates from a study of beta chain features in type 1 diabetes. The wider study: Summed over all samples, the examined sorted cells came to 107,917,701.

By way of CD45RO/CCR7/CD25/CD127/CD95/CD27, the CD4+ regulatory, stem cell-like memory, central memory and naive cells were sorted. Findings and caveats of the study: Sequencing from cDNA could over-represent high-TCR-expressing cells. People with Type 1 diabetes carried modestly yet significantly shorter TCRB CDR3s in all four CD4+ subsets.

As concerns this clone: Its antigen is as yet unknown.

The V and J ends lost 3 bases and 6 bases respectively, with 18 bases between them. Per germline, CDR1 MNHEY and CDR2 SVGAGI. There are 15 residues in the CDR3. The study reverse transcribed the entire isolated RNA, so it sequenced expressed TCRB transcripts. Around 3.57 million reads was the average for naive, central memory and regulatory T cell samples. Sequenced by immunoSEQ multiplex PCR; TCRdb stores in-frame clones only, minus some. The sample yields about 650,000 clones, around 12% seen once. This sequence was found in a man aged 30-40 years with type 1 diabetes. The sample taken for sequencing was naive CD4+ T cells from blood. The J gene is TRBJ2-7, the V gene TRBV6-5, with D unresolved. The CDR3 sequence: CASSYRNPTSTEQYF. Here the CDR3 DNA reads TGTGCCAGCAGTTATCGCAACCCGACCAGTACCGAGCAGTACTTC.